Each of the 24 T cell receptor beta chains below was sequenced from the same sample in a study of T cell changes during pregnancy in multiple sclerosis. Assay: immunoSEQ multiplex PCR; the TCRdb copy retains only in-frame clones and omits some. The data show 50,000 or so clones, about 95% seen once. The source material was CD8+ T cells from peripheral blood mononuclear cells, sampled in the first trimester of pregnancy. Receptors originate from a female donor with multiple sclerosis, enrolled in a pregnancy study.

CDR3 in amino acids: CASSIGGPDRNEQFF. The DNA of the CDR3 is TGTGCCAGTAGTATAGGAGGCCCCGACAGGAATGAGCAGTTCTTC. The V and J genes are TRBV19 and TRBJ2-1; D possibly corresponds to TRBD1 (6 bases). Germline V gene sequence: CDR1 LNHDA, CDR2 SQIVND (reference sequence). The CDR3 covers 15 residues. V lost 1 base to trimming and J lost 7 bases, with 14 bases between them.

The J gene is TRBJ2-7, the V gene TRBV20-1, with D maybe TRBD2 (5 bases). The V gene lost 6 bases and the J gene lost 6 bases, with 9 bases spanning the gap. The germline gives CDR1 DFQATT, CDR2 SNEGSKA (reference sequence). This CDR3 has 10 residues. CDR3 DNA sequence: TGCAGTGCCAGACGGGGCGAGCAGTACTTC. As protein: CSARRGEQYF.

The chain is built from TRBV6-5 and TRBJ2-7; 10 positions match TRBD1. Germline CDR1 MNHEY, CDR2 SVGAGI. Trimming took 6 bases from V and 5 from J; bases not matched to a gene: 10. The CDR3 extends over 15 amino acids. This chain's CDR3 is CASRSGTGVIDEQYF. CDR3 DNA: TGTGCCAGCAGGTCCGGGACAGGGGTTATTGACGAGCAGTACTTC.

The genes are TRBV5-6 and TRBJ2-7; 7 bases line up with TRBD1. V lost 5 bases, J lost 6 bases, and 5 bases stayed unmatched. CDR3 length equals 12 residues. CDR1 and CDR2 from the germline V gene are SGHDT and YYEEEE. The CDR3 loop reads CASSQTGVEQYF. The CDR3 region has the DNA TGTGCCAGCAGTCAAACAGGGGTCGAGCAGTACTTC. Drawing the rest from reference TRBV5-6 and TRBJ2-7, the complete variable domain is DAGVTQSPTHLIKTRGQQVTLRCSPKSGHDTVSWYQQALGQGPQFIFQYYEEEERQRGNFPDRFSGHQFPNYSSELNVNALLLGDSALYLCASSQTGVEQYFGPGTRLTVT.

This chain connects TRBV6-4 to TRBJ2-1; D might be TRBD2 (5 bases). The germline V gene has CDR1 MRHNA and CDR2 SNTAGT. The V end was cut by 4 bases, the J end by 8 bases, with 15 bases between. This CDR3 is 14 amino acids long. CDR3 in amino acids: CASSVEGSSDEQFF. For the CDR3, the DNA is TGTGCCAGCAGTGTAGAGGGATCGAGCGATGAGCAGTTCTTC.

The V and J genes are TRBV6-5 and TRBJ2-1; 7 bases match TRBD2. V shed 7 bases, J shed 3 bases, and the junction held 9 bases outside the gene matches. In germline, CDR1 is MNHEY, CDR2 SVGAGI. The CDR3 runs to 15 residues. The CDR3 DNA reads TGTGCCAGCACCCCCTTGGAGCGGGGCTACAATGAGCAGTTCTTC. The encoded protein is CASTPLERGYNEQFF.

The J gene is TRBJ2-7, the V gene TRBV21-1; no DNA check was done on the table's D call, TRBD2. TRBV21-1 is a documented pseudogene. The CDR3 extends over 18 amino acids. CDR3 sequence: CASSKSPIGGPRKYEQYF. The DNA of the CDR3 is TGTGCCAGCAGCAAATCTCCGATCGGGGGACCCAGGAAATACGAGCAGTACTTC.

V usage is TRBV6-6 and J usage is TRBJ2-7; 8 positions agree with TRBD1. CDR3 length: 15 amino acids. The germline CDR1 and CDR2 sequences are MNHNY and SVGAGI (reference sequence). V was pared by 6 bases and J by 1 base, with 8 bases of the junction left unmatched. As DNA, the CDR3 is TGTGCCAGCAGCTACGACAGGGGCGCTTCCTACGAGCAGTACTTC. It encodes CASSYDRGASYEQYF.

The chain uses TRBV7-9 and TRBJ2-1; 8 bases align to TRBD2. V was pared by 5 bases and J by 7 bases, with 4 bases of the junction left unmatched. This CDR3 region has 13 residues. Germline V gives CDR1 SEHNR, CDR2 FQNEAQ (reference sequence). The CDR3 nucleotides read TGTGCCAGCAGCATCTCTAGCGGGAATGAGCAGTTCTTC. It specifies CASSISSGNEQFF.

The sample holds one count of this clone. The rearrangement links TRBV9 to TRBJ1-2; D is perhaps TRBD1 (6 bases). The germline V gene has CDR1 SGDLS and CDR2 YYNGEE. The V end was cut by 6 bases, the J end by 4 bases, with 16 bases between. The CDR3 totals 14 residues. The CDR3 DNA is TGTGCCAGCATCGTCGGGGGGGGCAGCTATGGCTACACCTTC. It is translated as CASIVGGGSYGYTF. The entire variable domain, with the rest obtained from reference TRBV9 and TRBJ1-2, is as follows: DSGVTQTPKHLITATGQRVTLRCSPRSGDLSVYWYQQSLDQGLQFLIQYYNGEERAKGNILERFSAQQFPDLHSELNLSSLELGDSALYFCASIVGGGSYGYTFGSGTRLTVV.

The CDR3 DNA reads TGTGCCAGTAGTAGCGCAGGGGGGTCCTACGAGCAGTACTTC. Its protein product is CASSSAGGSYEQYF. The genes are TRBV19 and TRBJ2-7, with D maybe TRBD1 (7 bases). Germline assignment: CDR1 LNHDA and CDR2 SQIVND (reference sequence). V lost 4 bases and J lost 1, with 11 bases in between. This CDR3 has 14 residues. Filled out from reference TRBV19 and TRBJ2-7, the complete variable domain reads DGGITQSPKYLFRKEGQNVTLSCEQNLNHDAMYWYRQDPGQGLRLIYYSQIVNDFQKGDIAEGYSVSREKKESFPLTVTSAQKNPTAFYLCASSSAGGSYEQYFGPGTRLTVT.

This clone was seen only once. The V and J genes are TRBV5-6 and TRBJ1-2; 9 nucleotides line up with TRBD1. The CDR3 is 16 residues long. The germline V gene has CDR1 SGHDT and CDR2 YYEEEE. Trimming at V came to 0 bases and at J to 2 bases, leaving 5 bases not matched to a gene. CDR3 loop: CASSLVGQGQNYGYTF. For the CDR3, the DNA is TGTGCCAGCAGCTTGGTAGGACAGGGGCAAAACTATGGCTACACCTTC. The full variable domain, its missing parts supplied by reference TRBV5-6 and TRBJ1-2, is DAGVTQSPTHLIKTRGQQVTLRCSPKSGHDTVSWYQQALGQGPQFIFQYYEEEERQRGNFPDRFSGHQFPNYSSELNVNALLLGDSALYLCASSLVGQGQNYGYTFGSGTRLTVV.

CDR3 region: CASSPGTGIPETQYF. The CDR3 region has the DNA TGTGCCAGCTCACCGGGGACAGGGATACCAGAGACCCAGTACTTC. This chain connects TRBV18 to TRBJ2-5; 9 bases match TRBD1. The CDR3 contains 15 residues. The V gene's germline CDR1 is KGHSH and CDR2 LQKENI. Trimming removed 3 bases from V and 4 bases from J; junction bases left unmatched: 6.

The chain joins TRBV6-5 to TRBJ2-1; D is possibly TRBD2 (6 bases). The CDR3 length is 14 residues. Trimming removed 6 bases from V and 5 bases from J, with 14 bases in between. In germline, CDR1 is MNHEY, CDR2 SVGAGI. In DNA form, the CDR3 reads TGTGCCAGCAGAGTTACGGAGGGAGACAATGAGCAGTTCTTC. Its protein is CASRVTEGDNEQFF.

This clone was observed a single time. This chain connects TRBV7-9 to TRBJ2-7; 12 positions match TRBD2. The junction had 9 bases not matched to a gene; V was cut back by 1 base and J by 2 bases. The CDR3 covers 18 residues. Germline CDR1 and CDR2: SEHNR and FQNEAQ (reference sequence). CDR3: CASSLGTSGVGGTYEQYF. The CDR3 DNA follows: TGTGCCAGCAGCTTAGGGACTAGCGGGGTAGGGGGTACCTACGAGCAGTACTTC.

The chain employs TRBV11-1 and TRBJ2-1; unclear D gene. The CDR3 length is 14 residues. The V gene lost 2 bases and the J gene lost 4 bases, with 9 bases spanning the gap. CDR1 SGHAT and CDR2 FQDESV come from the germline V gene (reference sequence). The CDR3, as DNA: TGTGCCAGCAGCTTATTATCTTCGTACAATGAGCAGTTCTTC. Amino acid sequence: CASSLLSSYNEQFF.

V and J are TRBV7-2 and TRBJ2-5; D is undetermined. V lost 6 bases and J 5 bases, leaving 13 bases between the germline ends. CDR3 length: 13 amino acids. The V gene's germline CDR1 is SGHTA and CDR2 FQGNSA. CDR3 residues: CASRPPSYETQYF. The CDR3 coding sequence is TGTGCCAGCAGACCGCCGAGTTACGAGACCCAGTACTTC.

This chain connects TRBV19 to TRBJ1-2; no firm D call. The CDR3 has 14 amino acids. Looked up from germline, CDR1 is LNHDA and CDR2 is SQIVND (reference sequence). V lost 3 bases and J lost 4, with 12 bases in between. CDR3 region: CASSIFEAPYGYTF. The CDR3 DNA sequence: TGTGCCAGTAGTATTTTCGAGGCCCCCTATGGCTACACCTTC.

The genes are TRBV19 and TRBJ1-1; D call uncertain. Per the germline V gene, CDR1 is LNHDA and CDR2 is SQIVND (reference sequence). V gave up 10 bases and J gave up 1 base, with 7 bases separating them. This CDR3 has 11 residues. The DNA of the CDR3 is TGTGCCACCACAGAGAACACTGAAGCTTTCTTT. Protein: CATTENTEAFF.

V and J are TRBV7-9 and TRBJ1-1; D is possibly TRBD1 (5 bases). This CDR3 contains 15 residues. Germline loops: CDR1 SEHNR, CDR2 FQNEAQ (reference sequence). Trimming took 2 bases from V and 1 from J, leaving 11 bases between them. CDR3 bases: TGTGCCAGCAGCTTATTGCAGGGCCCGAACACTGAAGCTTTCTTT. Residues: CASSLLQGPNTEAFF.

The chain couples TRBV25-1 to TRBJ2-1, with TRBD2 matching over 9 bases. The CDR3 totals 14 residues. Per germline, CDR1 MGHDK and CDR2 SYGVNS. V dropped 4 bases and J dropped 6; count of bases not matched to a gene: 4. The CDR3 DNA reads TGTGCCAGCAGTGTGGATAGCGGGAGCAATGAGCAGTTCTTC. Translation gives CASSVDSGSNEQFF.

The chain employs TRBV27 and TRBJ2-1; 11 bases map to TRBD1. Trimming took 0 bases from V and 8 from J; bases not matched to a gene: 3. Germline V lookup: CDR1 MNHEY, CDR2 SMNVEV (reference sequence). The CDR3 runs 15 residues. CDR3 sequence reads: CASSLSWTGGDEQFF. The CDR3 DNA sequence: TGTGCCAGCAGTTTATCTTGGACAGGGGGCGATGAGCAGTTCTTC.

The chain links TRBV5-4 to TRBJ1-1, with D perhaps TRBD1 (5 bases). Germline V gives CDR1 SGHNT, CDR2 YYREEE (reference sequence). The CDR3 has 14 amino acids. V was cut by 3 bases and J by 5 bases, with 14 bases left in between. CDR3 sequence reads: CASSWGHSRTEAFF. CDR3 coding DNA: TGTGCCAGCAGCTGGGGCCATTCGAGGACTGAAGCTTTCTTT.

The gene calls are TRBV14 and TRBJ2-1; 15 bases fit TRBD2. The junction had 6 bases not matched to a gene; V was cut back by 2 bases and J by 7 bases. The CDR3 loop spans 17 amino acids. The V gene's germline CDR1 is SGHDN and CDR2 FVKESK. CDR3 in DNA: TGTGCCAGCAGCCAAAGACCGGGACTAGCGGGAGGAAATGAGCAGTTCTTC. Its protein is CASSQRPGLAGGNEQFF.